Each of the 19 T cell receptor beta chains below was sequenced from the same sample in a study of tumor-infiltrating lymphocytes in oesophageal squamous cell carcinoma. TCRdb re-called the PCR reads through MiXCR, storing one row per CDR3 protein. The sample lists under 7,500 distinct CDR3 sequences, roughly 15% seen once, with 23% in the top ten. Input material: normal esophageal tissue next to the tumor. Receptors originate from a male donor with esophageal squamous cell carcinoma.

A remark on this clonotype: The CDR3 ends on some other residue instead of the conserved phenylalanine or tryptophan, so this is likely a read error. The DNA is left out, because the CDR3 cannot be placed on it with certainty; the CDR3 is given as TCRdb lists it. This chain links TRBV5-4 with TRBJ2-1; the DNA was not used to check the table's D call, TRBD1. CDR1 is SGHNT, CDR2 YYREEE, per germline (reference sequence). The CDR3 is 15 amino acids in total, end residues counted. CDR3 sequence: CASSLGGGSPLHFGN.

The CDR3 reads CASSAGAGGNEKLFF. As DNA, the CDR3 is TGTGCCAGCAGCGCGGGGGCAGGGGGGAATGAAAAACTGTTTTTT. This chain connects TRBV5-8 to TRBJ1-4; 7 nucleotides align to TRBD1. Germline V CDR1 and CDR2: SGHTS, YDEGEE. This CDR3 spans 15 amino acids. J lost 5 bases, V lost 4 bases, and 8 bases had no gene match.

This chain uses TRBV5-6 with TRBJ2-5; TRBD2 is a possible D gene (6 bases). The CDR3 length is 12 residues. CDR1 is SGHDT and CDR2 is YYEEEE in the germline V gene. V lost 7 bases to trimming and J lost 5 bases, with 12 bases between them. CDR3 sequence reads: CASLGGDETQYF. The CDR3 region has the DNA TGTGCCAGCCTCGGGGGAGATGAGACCCAGTACTTC.

This clonotype was seen many times. V usage is TRBV19 and J usage is TRBJ2-3, with TRBD2 as a possible D gene (7 bases). The CDR3 totals 15 residues. Trimming took 4 bases from V and 8 from J, leaving 19 bases between them. Germline V gene sequence: CDR1 LNHDA, CDR2 SQIVND (reference sequence). Here the CDR3 reads CASSKGGGASGTQYF. In nucleotides, the CDR3 is TGTGCCAGTAGTAAAGGCGGGGGCGCTAGTGGTACGCAGTATTTT.

This clonotype is labeled as medium-sized. V usage is TRBV7-2 and J usage is TRBJ1-3; D unclear. Germline V CDR1 and CDR2: SGHTA, FQGNSA. The CDR3 totals 15 residues. V lost 3 bases and J lost 1, with 10 bases in between. CDR3 sequence: CASSFTGRSGNTIYF. DNA for the CDR3: TGTGCCAGCAGCTTTACGGGCAGGTCTGGAAACACCATATATTTT.

The rearrangement joins TRBV20-1 to TRBJ1-2, with TRBD1 identical over 7 bases. Germline CDR1 is DFQATT and CDR2 is SNEGSKA (reference sequence). V was clipped by 4 bases and J by 4 bases; unmatched bases: 9. CDR3 length equals 14 residues. CDR3 sequence: CSAIWTGHPYGYTF. CDR3 coding DNA: TGCAGTGCTATCTGGACAGGCCACCCCTATGGCTACACCTTC.

To note about this clonotype: This sequence may be a read error, since a much larger clone differs from it by one base. The chain recombines TRBV5-5 with TRBJ2-7; D not certain. Germline V lookup: CDR1 SGHKS, CDR2 YYEKEE (reference sequence). The CDR3 length is 15 residues. Trimming took off 0 bases at V and 7 bases at J, with 17 bases between the two ends. In DNA, the CDR3 is TGTGCCAGCAGCTTGGGGGTTAGGCACTACAATGAGCAGTACTTC. It encodes CASSLGVRHYNEQYF.

Many counts were recorded for this clonotype. The chain carries TRBV24-1 and TRBJ2-1; D possibly corresponds to TRBD1 (6 bases). This CDR3 spans 13 amino acids. Between the trimmed V and J ends, which lost 4 bases and 8 bases, there was a span of 11 bases. CDR1 and CDR2 (germline): KGHDR, SFDVKD. The CDR3 protein is CATSEGGSYEQFF. CDR3 DNA: TGTGCCACCAGTGAAGGGGGTAGCTATGAGCAGTTCTTC.

Within the sample, this clonotype is medium-sized. V and J are TRBV24-1 and TRBJ2-3; a weak D match, TRBD2 (6 bases). From germline, CDR1 is KGHDR and CDR2 SFDVKD. The CDR3 covers 16 residues. Deletions cut 1 base from V and 2 bases from J, with 12 bases between. DNA for the CDR3: TGTGCCACCAGTGATTTCCAATCGGGACTCACAGATACGCAGTATTTT. Amino acids: CATSDFQSGLTDTQYF.

A note on this clonotype: A read error is possible here, since a much larger clone lies one base away. This chain links TRBV5-1 with TRBJ2-5; maybe TRBD1 (5 bases). V was pared by 0 bases and J by 11 bases, with 20 bases between. Germline V gives CDR1 SGHRS, CDR2 YFSETQ. CDR3 length: 15 amino acids. CDR3 nucleotides: TGCGCCAGCAGCTTGGTTCAGGGAAGGAACAATGAGCAGTACTTC. Amino acids: CASSLVQGRNNEQYF.

This clonotype appeared many times. V and J are TRBV4-2 and TRBJ2-5, with D maybe TRBD1 (7 bases). The germline V gene encodes CDR1 LGHNA and CDR2 YNFKEQ. The V and J ends lost 0 bases and 7 bases respectively, with 18 bases between them. This CDR3 region has 16 residues. CDR3 bases: TGTGCCAGCAGCCAAGATTCGTCAGGGGGGCTTGGGACCCAGTACTTC. Translating it yields CASSQDSSGGLGTQYF.

This clonotype is large by share. The rearrangement uses TRBV7-9 and TRBJ2-3; 11 bases fit TRBD2. Losses at the gene ends were 6 bases for V and 0 bases for J; bases not matched to a gene: 8. CDR1 SEHNR and CDR2 FQNEAQ come from the germline V gene (reference sequence). There are 17 residues in the CDR3. The DNA for the CDR3 is TGTGCCAGCAGTTTAACTAGCGGGGGACTTAGCACAGATACGCAGTATTTT. It translates to CASSLTSGGLSTDTQYF.

This clonotype was detected many times. This chain uses TRBV18 with TRBJ2-3, with 9 bases aligning to TRBD1. V shed 1 base, J shed 2 bases, and the junction held 7 bases outside the gene matches. CDR1 is KGHSH and CDR2 is LQKENI in the germline V gene. The CDR3 consists of 17 residues. Here the CDR3 DNA reads TGTGCCAGCTCACCACTTGGACAGGGGACCGCCACAGATACGCAGTATTTT. This translates into CASSPLGQGTATDTQYF.

A word on this clonotype: This likely comes from a read error, as the CDR3 has no conserved phenylalanine or tryptophan at its end. The limits of the CDR3 on the DNA are not certain, so only TCRdb's listed CDR3 is given. V gene TRBV12-3 or TRBV12-4 combines with J gene TRBJ2-1; TRBD2 reflects the table's D call only, with no check against the DNA. From its first to its last residue, the CDR3 has 15 amino acids. This CDR3 is CASSTGLLYGYTFGS.

This clonotype was found many times. The chain has TRBV6-1 and TRBJ1-1; no clear D gene. Germline lookup yields CDR1 MNHNS and CDR2 SASEGT. The V and J ends lost 10 bases and 5 bases respectively, with 11 bases between them. CDR3 size: 11 residues. The CDR3 DNA follows: TGTGCCATCGCTCAACGGACTGAAGCTTTCTTT. It encodes CAIAQRTEAFF.

Relative to its sample, this clonotype is medium-sized. The chain links TRBV7-8 to TRBJ2-7, with a possible D match to TRBD2 (5 bases). CDR3 length equals 15 residues. Germline loops: CDR1 SGHVS, CDR2 FQNEAQ. Trimming shortened V by 1 base and J by 1 base, and 11 bases separated the two germline ends. CDR3 amino acids: CASSLVGGPSYEQYF. The CDR3 DNA sequence: TGTGCCAGCAGCTTAGTGGGCGGGCCTTCCTACGAGCAGTACTTC.

The chain uses TRBV18 and TRBJ2-1; 9 positions match TRBD2. Trimming cost V 5 bases and J 7 bases; bases outside gene matches: 12. The V gene's germline CDR1 is KGHSH and CDR2 LQKENI. The CDR3 is 16 amino acids. CDR3 in amino acids: CASSMPGGGAGNEQFF. The CDR3 DNA reads TGTGCCAGCTCAATGCCTGGCGGGGGGGCCGGGAATGAGCAGTTCTTC.

The sample holds many counts of this clonotype. V and J are TRBV5-8 and TRBJ1-5; D uncertain. V shed 2 bases and J shed 4 bases, with 13 bases lying between them. Germline V gene sequence: CDR1 SGHTS, CDR2 YDEGEE. The CDR3 contains 15 residues. The CDR3 DNA follows: TGTGCCAGCAGCTTAGGTGTGGGCGCAAATCAGCCCCAGCATTTT. The encoded protein is CASSLGVGANQPQHF.

As to this clonotype: Germline and junction disagree at one end, which may indicate a read error. The chain carries TRBV18 and TRBJ2-1; tentatively, D is TRBD2 (6 bases). CDR3 length: 15 residues. Germline V gene data show CDR1 as KGHSH and CDR2 as LQKENI. The CDR3, as DNA: TGTGCCAGCTCATCTACGCTAGCGAACACCGGGGAGCTGTATTTT. This sequence encodes CASSSTLANTGELYF. Drawing the rest from reference TRBV18 and TRBJ2-1, the complete variable domain is NAGVMQNPRHLVRRRGQEARLRCSPMKGHSHVYWYRQLPEEGLKFMVYLQKENIIDESGMPKERFSAEFPKEGPSILRIQQVVRGDSAAYFCASSSTLANTGELYFGPGTRLTVL.